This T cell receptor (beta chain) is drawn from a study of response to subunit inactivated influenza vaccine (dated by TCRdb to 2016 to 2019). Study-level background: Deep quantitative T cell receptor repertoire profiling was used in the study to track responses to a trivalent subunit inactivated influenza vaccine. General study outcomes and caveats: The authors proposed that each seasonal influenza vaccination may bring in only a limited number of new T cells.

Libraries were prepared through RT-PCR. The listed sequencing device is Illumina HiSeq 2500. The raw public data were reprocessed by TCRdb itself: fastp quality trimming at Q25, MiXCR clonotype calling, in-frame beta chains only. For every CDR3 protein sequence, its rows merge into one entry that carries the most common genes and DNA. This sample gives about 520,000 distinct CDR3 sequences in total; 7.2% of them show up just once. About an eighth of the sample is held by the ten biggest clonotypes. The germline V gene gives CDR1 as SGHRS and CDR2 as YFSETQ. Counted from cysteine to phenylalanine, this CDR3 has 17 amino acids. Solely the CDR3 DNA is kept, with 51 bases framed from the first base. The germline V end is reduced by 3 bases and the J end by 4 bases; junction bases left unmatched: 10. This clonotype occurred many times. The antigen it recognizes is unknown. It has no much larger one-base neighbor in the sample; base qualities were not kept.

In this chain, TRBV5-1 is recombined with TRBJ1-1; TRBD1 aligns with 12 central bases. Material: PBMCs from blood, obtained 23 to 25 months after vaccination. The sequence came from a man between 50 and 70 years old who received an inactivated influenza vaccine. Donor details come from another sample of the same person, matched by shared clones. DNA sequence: TGCGCCAGCAGCTCTACCGGGACAGGGGGCTTCGGCACTGAAGCTTTCTTT. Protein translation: CASSSTGTGGFGTEAFF.